This T cell receptor (beta chain) was identified during a study of OX40 agonist ivuxolimab in advanced cancers. On the study more broadly: It was permissible to have had prior anti-PD-1, anti-PD-L1 or anti-CTLA-4 therapy, and around 43% had some.

About this clone itself: Its antigen is still unknown.

Study results and caveats: Both blood CD4+ and CD8+ T cells showed clonal growth by week 6 at 0.1 to 3.0 mg/kg.

Only in-frame clones appear in the TCRdb table, and some are missing; sequencing was by immunoSEQ multiplex PCR. The sample gives around 23,000 clones, approximately 80% of which show up once; more than 15% is in the top ten. The V gene end was trimmed by 5 bases and the J gene end by 0 bases; junction bases not matched to a gene: 8. The CDR3 consists of 17 residues. Germline V gene lookup returns CDR1 SNHLY and CDR2 FYNNEI. This clonotype was obtained from an adult with an advanced solid tumor such as melanoma, head and neck, liver or kidney cancer. The V and J genes are TRBV2 and TRBJ2-1, with 9 bases that match TRBD1. The sample here was CD4+ or CD8+ T cells sorted from blood, taken in a trial of the OX40 agonist ivuxolimab. The DNA of the CDR3 is TGTGCCAGCAGTCACAGGGGGCGTCCCAGCTCCTACAATGAGCAGTTCTTC. Protein product: CASSHRGRPSSYNEQFF.